These T cell receptor beta chains were read from a single sample in a study of cytomegalovirus exposure and HLA in healthy donors. Libraries were prepared by immunoSEQ multiplex PCR; TCRdb keeps only in-frame clonotypes and omits some of them. The data hold about 35,000 clones, with 75% to 85% observed a single time. Input material: PBMCs. The receptors originated from a male donor in good health and CMV-seronegative. CDR3s include the opening cysteine and the closing phenylalanine or tryptophan. D genes are given only for firm matches. Part of the rows lack a size; the others show once, few, many or a class for expanded clones.

few	TRBV4-2	TRBJ1-1	.	CASSPGQNTEAFF	TGTGCCAGCAGCCCGGGACAGAACACTGAAGCTTTCTTT
.	TRBV29-1	TRBJ1-2	.	CSVLNSGTTTYGYTF	TGCAGCGTTTTAAACTCCGGGACAACTACTTATGGCTACACCTTC
once	TRBV27	TRBJ1-2	TRBD1	CASSRIGSRGIYGYTF	TGTGCCAGCAGCCGTATCGGGTCCAGGGGGATCTATGGCTACACCTTC
once	TRBV7-9	TRBJ1-2	TRBD1	CASSLGQGAHGYTF	TGTGCCAGCAGCTTAGGCCAGGGGGCGCATGGCTACACCTTC
.	TRBV19	TRBJ1-1	.	CASRNEIGTTEAFF	TGTGCCAGTAGGAACGAAATCGGGACAACTGAAGCTTTCTTT
.	TRBV19	TRBJ2-7	TRBD2	CASSIAAGGSYEQYF	TGTGCCAGTAGTATAGCTGCGGGAGGCTCCTACGAGCAGTACTTC
.	TRBV27	TRBJ2-5	.	CASKTGSRETQYF	TGTGCCAGCAAAACAGGGAGTAGAGAGACCCAGTACTTC
once	TRBV9	TRBJ2-5	TRBD2	CASSVVGGARETQYF	TGTGCCAGCAGCGTAGTCGGGGGGGCCCGGGAGACCCAGTACTTC
.	TRBV5-1	TRBJ2-7	.	CASRLGFRDKTYEQYF	TGCGCCAGCAGGTTGGGGTTCCGGGACAAGACCTACGAGCAGTACTTC
.	TRBV28	TRBJ1-4	TRBD1	CASSLRDRGRRYFEKLFF	TGTGCCAGCAGTTTAAGGGACAGGGGGCGCAGGTATTTTGAAAAACTGTTTTTT
.	TRBV25-1	TRBJ2-5	.	CASSERGGQETQYF	TGTGCCAGCAGTGAACGAGGCGGGCAAGAGACCCAGTACTTC
.	TRBV7-9	TRBJ1-2	.	CASSPQGVGYTF	TGTGCCAGCAGCCCTCAGGGCGTAGGCTACACCTTC
.	TRBV14	TRBJ1-1	.	CASSQSLGGVAEAFF	TGTGCCAGCAGCCAATCCCTGGGGGGGGTTGCTGAAGCTTTCTTT
.	TRBV4-1	TRBJ1-1	.	CASSQQTGARNTEAFF	TGCGCCAGCAGCCAACAGACAGGAGCCCGGAACACTGAAGCTTTCTTT
few	TRBV4-1	TRBJ2-5	TRBD2	CASSQDLGLAGGQETQYF	TGCGCCAGCAGCCAAGATCTTGGACTAGCGGGAGGGCAAGAGACCCAGTACTTC
.	TRBV2	TRBJ1-4	TRBD1	CASSDPDRAFEKLFF	TGTGCCAGCAGTGACCCTGACAGGGCTTTTGAAAAACTGTTTTTT
.	TRBV5-1	TRBJ2-3	.	CASSPLEGDTQYF	TGCGCCAGCAGCCCCCTTGAGGGAGATACGCAGTATTTT
.	TRBV20-1	TRBJ1-1	.	CSARVTTEAFF	TGCAGTGCTAGAGTTACTACTGAAGCTTTCTTT
.	TRBV6-1	TRBJ2-5	TRBD2	CASSGGLAGGDQETQYF	TGTGCCAGCAGTGGGGGACTAGCGGGGGGCGATCAAGAGACCCAGTACTTC
.	TRBV27	TRBJ1-1	.	CASSLRGNTEAFF	TGTGCCAGCAGTTTAAGGGGGAACACTGAAGCTTTCTTT
.	TRBV28	TRBJ2-1	TRBD2	CASGSGLAGYNEQFF	TGTGCCAGCGGGTCGGGACTAGCGGGATACAATGAGCAGTTCTTC
.	TRBV28	TRBJ1-2	.	CASSLELYGYTF	TGTGCCAGCAGTTTGGAGCTCTATGGCTACACCTTC
.	TRBV5-1	TRBJ2-1	TRBD2	CASSQALAAHNEQFF	TGCGCCAGCAGCCAAGCACTAGCGGCCCACAATGAGCAGTTCTTC
.	TRBV27	TRBJ2-5	.	CASSLNRAGWETQYF	TGTGCCAGCAGCCTTAACAGGGCAGGTTGGGAGACCCAGTACTTC
.	TRBV5-1	TRBJ1-6	TRBD1	CASSLGRTGAENSPLHF	TGCGCCAGCAGCTTGGGTAGGACAGGGGCGGAGAATTCACCCCTCCACTTT
.	TRBV4-1	TRBJ1-2	TRBD1	CASSHPPGQGARGYTF	TGCGCCAGCAGCCATCCCCCGGGACAGGGGGCGCGTGGCTACACCTTC
.	TRBV25-1	TRBJ2-5	TRBD2	CASTASGSRETQYF	TGTGCCAGCACCGCTAGCGGGAGCAGGGAGACCCAGTACTTC
.	TRBV28	TRBJ2-5	TRBD1	CASSPRQGWETQYF	TGTGCCAGCAGTCCAAGACAGGGATGGGAGACCCAGTACTTC
few	TRBV5-6	TRBJ1-1	.	CASSWAGFEAFF	TGTGCCAGCAGCTGGGCAGGATTTGAAGCTTTCTTT
.	TRBV4-3	TRBJ1-3	TRBD1	CASSNGQGSGNTIYF	TGCGCCAGCAGCAACGGACAGGGCTCGGGAAACACCATATATTTT
.	TRBV10-3	TRBJ1-1	.	CAISDARRHTEAFF	TGTGCCATCAGTGATGCCAGGAGGCACACTGAAGCTTTCTTT
.	TRBV7-9	TRBJ1-5	TRBD1	CASSSEDRPKDQPQHF	TGTGCCAGCAGCTCTGAGGACAGGCCCAAGGATCAGCCCCAGCATTTT
.	TRBV7-2	TRBJ2-5	.	CASSLAAGVETQYF	TGTGCCAGCAGCTTAGCGGCAGGCGTGGAGACCCAGTACTTC
.	TRBV18	TRBJ1-5	.	CASSPSGSNQPQHF	TGTGCCAGCTCACCCTCAGGTAGCAATCAGCCCCAGCATTTT
.	TRBV5-6	TRBJ2-3	TRBD2	CASSLEVAGGTDTQYF	TGTGCCAGCAGCTTGGAGGTAGCGGGAGGCACAGATACGCAGTATTTT
.	TRBV30	TRBJ2-2	.	CAWSGQIGELFF	TGTGCCTGGAGTGGACAGATCGGGGAGCTGTTTTTT
.	TRBV30	TRBJ2-1	.	CAWRENEQFF	TGTGCCTGGAGGGAGAATGAGCAGTTCTTC
few	TRBV7-7	TRBJ2-5	TRBD2	CASSPGLAGPQETQYF	TGTGCTAGCAGCCCGGGACTAGCGGGACCGCAAGAGACCCAGTACTTC
.	TRBV2	TRBJ1-6	.	CASGGRVAAPTLHF	TGTGCCAGCGGGGGTAGGGTAGCGGCCCCCACCCTCCACTTT
.	TRBV5-1	TRBJ2-3	TRBD2	CASSLRLASTDTQYF	TGCGCCAGCAGCTTACGACTAGCGAGCACAGATACGCAGTATTTT
.	TRBV18	TRBJ1-5	TRBD1	CASSPRAGGDGDQPQHF	TGTGCCAGCTCACCAAGGGCAGGGGGCGACGGCGATCAGCCCCAGCATTTT